Shown below are 22 T cell receptor beta chains from a single sample sequenced in a study of CD8+ T cells in alopecia areata. Following RNA extraction, reverse transcription yielded cDNA that acted as the sequencing template. TCRdb's copy holds only in-frame clones and misses some; the assay was immunoSEQ multiplex PCR. The table records some 180,000 clones, approximately 53% of them present only once. Indicated treatment: oral pan-JAK inhibitor, 5-10 mg twice daily. The sample was CD8+ T cells sorted from blood, taken at week 24, from a patient treated with tofacitinib. The receptors here all came from a human donor with alopecia areata.

The gene calls are TRBV7-9 and TRBJ1-2; D perhaps matches TRBD1 (5 bases). Trimming pared 5 bases from V and 10 bases from J, leaving 26 bases between. CDR1 and CDR2 (germline): SEHNR, FQNEAQ (reference sequence). This CDR3 spans 16 amino acids. CDR3: CASSPHPTVPYFFYTF. The DNA of the CDR3 is TGTGCCAGCAGCCCCCACCCGACAGTGCCCTACTTTTTCTACACCTTC. The full variable domain, in which reference TRBV7-9 and TRBJ1-2 provide the parts outside the CDR3, is DTGVSQNPRHKITKRGQNVTFRCDPISEHNRLYWYRQTLGQGPEFLTYFQNEAQLEKSRLLSDRFSAERPKGSFSTLEIQRTEQGDSAMYLCASSPHPTVPYFFYTFGSGTRLTVV.

CDR3 nucleotides: TGTGCCATCAGTGAGTACCCCCAAGGAACTGAAGCTTTCTTT. The encoded protein is CAISEYPQGTEAFF. The chain has TRBV10-3 and TRBJ1-1, with D hard to call. Germline CDR1 ENHRY, CDR2 SYGVKD. The V gene lost 1 base and the J gene lost 5 bases, with 11 bases spanning the gap. This CDR3 has 14 residues.

The rearrangement uses TRBV2 and TRBJ2-7, with D unclear. Germline CDR1 is SNHLY and CDR2 is FYNNEI. Trimming took 7 bases from V and 3 from J, leaving 13 bases between them. The CDR3 is 13 residues long. CDR3 coding DNA: TGTGCCAGCACCCGAGGACCGAGCTACGAGCAGTACTTC. It is translated as CASTRGPSYEQYF.

The CDR3 spells CASSEVGTYYGYTF. The CDR3 coding sequence is TGTGCCAGCAGTGAGGTTGGGACTTACTATGGCTACACCTTC. The chain uses TRBV2 and TRBJ1-2; D may be TRBD1 (5 bases). Germline CDR1 and CDR2: SNHLY and FYNNEI. The CDR3 spans 14 residues. V lost 3 bases and J lost 3, with 11 bases in between.

This chain joins TRBV10-3 and TRBJ1-1; 10 bases agree with TRBD1. Germline values: CDR1 ENHRY, CDR2 SYGVKD. The CDR3 contains 13 residues. The V segment lost 0 bases and the J segment 14 bases; nucleotides outside the gene matches: 6. The CDR3 spells CAISESETGGQFF. CDR3 bases: TGTGCCATCAGTGAGTCTGAGACAGGGGGCCAATTCTTT.

The chain employs TRBV6-1 and TRBJ2-7, with D possibly called TRBD1 or TRBD2 (6 bases each). There are 15 residues in the CDR3. The ends were cut back, 0 bases at V and 7 bases at J, with 16 bases in the middle. CDR1 is MNHNS, CDR2 SASEGT, per germline. CDR3 nucleotides: TGTGCCAGCAGTGAAGCGGGAAGGGGGGAAGGAGAGCAGTACTTC. This sequence encodes CASSEAGRGEGEQYF.

This clone was found a few times. This chain links TRBV13 with TRBJ2-4; TRBD1 matches 8 bases. Unmatched junction bases numbered 4, after V lost 4 bases and J lost 8 bases. The length of the CDR3 is 13 residues. CDR1 and CDR2 from the germline V gene are PRHDT and FYEKMQ (reference sequence). The DNA of the CDR3 is TGTGCCAGCAGCTATGACAGGGGAGACATTCAGTACTTC. Protein: CASSYDRGDIQYF.

The V and J genes are TRBV27 and TRBJ2-2, with D possibly TRBD1 on 6 matching bases. Germline V lookup: CDR1 MNHEY, CDR2 SMNVEV (reference sequence). Deletions cut 4 bases from V and 4 bases from J, with 13 bases between. There are 15 residues in the CDR3. CDR3 nucleotide sequence: TGTGCCAGCAGTTCCCGGGACACCGGCACCGGGGAGCTGTTTTTT. Its translation is CASSSRDTGTGELFF.

This chain uses TRBV10-1 with TRBJ2-2; possibly TRBD1 for D (5 bases). Germline assignment: CDR1 WNHNN and CDR2 SYGVQD (reference sequence). This CDR3 region has 13 residues. The ends were cut back, 4 bases at V and 5 bases at J, with 8 bases in the middle. CDR3 amino acids: CASSVSGTGELFF. The CDR3 nucleotides read TGCGCCAGCAGTGTTTCAGGGACCGGGGAGCTGTTTTTT.

This clone has just a few counts. The chain uses TRBV27 and TRBJ1-2, with a tentative D call TRBD1 (5 bases). The germline V gene encodes CDR1 MNHEY and CDR2 SMNVEV (reference sequence). This CDR3 region has 13 residues. Between the trimmed V and J ends, which lost 3 bases and 1 base, there was a span of 6 bases. CDR3 residues: CASSFDSNYGYTF. In nucleotides, the CDR3 is TGTGCCAGCAGTTTTGACAGTAACTATGGCTACACCTTC.

The rearrangement links TRBV9 to TRBJ1-2, with a possible D match to TRBD1 (5 bases). Per germline, CDR1 SGDLS and CDR2 YYNGEE. The CDR3 is made up of 14 amino acids. V lost 0 bases and J lost 5, with 11 bases in between. CDR3 sequence (DNA): TGTGCCAGCAGCGTAGGGCAGGGCCCGTATGGCTACACCTTC. This sequence encodes CASSVGQGPYGYTF.

This chain uses TRBV4-1 with TRBJ2-7, with a possible D match to TRBD1 (6 bases). Per the germline V gene, CDR1 is MGHRA and CDR2 is YSYEKL. With 2 bases removed from V and 1 base from J, the gap between germline ends came to 9 bases. CDR3 length: 14 amino acids. CDR3 loop: CASSQTQGSYEQYF. The DNA of the CDR3 is TGCGCCAGCAGCCAAACACAGGGATCCTACGAGCAGTACTTC.

The chain employs TRBV30 and TRBJ1-1; D is undetermined. V was pared by 3 bases and J by 0 bases, with 11 bases between. This CDR3 comprises 14 residues. Per the germline V gene, CDR1 is GTSNPN and CDR2 is SVGIG (reference sequence). The CDR3: CAWRGSVLNTEAFF. CDR3 in DNA: TGTGCCTGGAGGGGGAGCGTTTTGAACACTGAAGCTTTCTTT.

The chain joins TRBV7-2 to TRBJ1-5, with unresolved D. CDR3 length: 19 residues. Between the trimmed V and J ends, which lost 7 bases and 5 bases, there was a span of 30 bases. Germline-derived CDR1 and CDR2 are SGHTA and FQGNSA. This CDR3 is CASINNPDSAPSRDQPQHF. The CDR3 DNA is TGTGCCAGCATTAATAACCCGGACTCAGCCCCTTCACGGGATCAGCCCCAGCATTTT. Complete variable domain (other parts from reference TRBV7-2 and TRBJ1-5): GAGVSQSPSNKVTEKGKDVELRCDPISGHTALYWYRQSLGQGLEFLIYFQGNSAPDKSGLPSDRFSAERTGGSVSTLTIQRTQQEDSAVYLCASINNPDSAPSRDQPQHFGDGTRLSIL.

The chain carries TRBV7-2 and TRBJ2-6, with a tentative D call TRBD2 (6 bases). The V gene's germline CDR1 is SGHTA and CDR2 FQGNSA. This CDR3 spans 15 amino acids. Trimming removed 5 bases from V and 1 base from J, with 9 bases in between. The CDR3 DNA is TGTGCCAGCAGCCTGACTAGATCTGGGGCCAACGTCCTGACTTTC. Amino acids: CASSLTRSGANVLTF.

V gene TRBV27 combines with J gene TRBJ2-7, with D possibly being TRBD1 (6 bases). V was trimmed by 4 bases and J by 2 bases, leaving 15 bases between them. Germline CDR1 and CDR2: MNHEY and SMNVEV (reference sequence). This CDR3 comprises 15 residues. The CDR3 spells CASSSTGLLTYEQYF. As DNA, the CDR3 is TGTGCCAGCAGTTCTACAGGGCTGCTAACCTACGAGCAGTACTTC.

As regards this clone: This sample includes further DNA sequences coding for the same CDR3. V and J are TRBV5-1 and TRBJ2-7, with no clear D. Germline CDR1 is SGHRS and CDR2 is YFSETQ. The length of the CDR3 is 11 residues. The V and J ends lost 0 bases and 5 bases respectively, with 3 bases between them. The CDR3 reads CASSLGNEQYF. Written as DNA, the CDR3 is TGCGCCAGCAGCTTGGGGAACGAGCAGTACTTC.

CDR3 region: CASSLEMRRGGYTF. DNA of the CDR3: TGTGCCAGCAGCTTGGAAATGCGCAGGGGAGGCTACACCTTC. The chain combines TRBV5-6 with TRBJ1-2; D possibly corresponds to TRBD1 (6 bases). V was pared by 0 bases and J by 8 bases, with 14 bases between. The germline gives CDR1 SGHDT, CDR2 YYEEEE. The CDR3 has 14 residues.

This rearrangement joins TRBV7-3 to TRBJ2-3, with a tentative D call TRBD1 (6 bases). CDR1 SGHTA and CDR2 FQGTGA come from the germline V gene. The V end lost 1 base, the J end lost 4 bases, and 6 bases lay between the germline ends. CDR3 length: 13 residues. The CDR3 sequence is CASSLNRADTQYF. The CDR3 bases are TGTGCCAGCAGCTTAAACAGGGCAGATACGCAGTATTTT.

On this clone itself: This sample also contains other DNA sequences that code for the same CDR3. V usage is TRBV11-2 and J usage is TRBJ2-3; no reliable D call. Between the trimmed V and J ends, which lost 1 base and 3 bases, there was a span of 2 bases. This CDR3 has 12 amino acids. Germline V gene lookup returns CDR1 SGHAT and CDR2 FQNNGV. The chain's CDR3 is CASSLGTDTQYF. CDR3 sequence (DNA): TGTGCCAGCAGCTTAGGTACAGATACGCAGTATTTT.

The chain combines TRBV5-6 with TRBJ2-3; D gene ambiguous. With 0 bases removed from V and 6 bases from J, the gap between germline ends came to 2 bases. Germline CDR1 SGHDT, CDR2 YYEEEE. The CDR3 totals 11 residues. DNA for the CDR3: TGTGCCAGCAGCTTGGCGGATACGCAGTATTTT. It translates to CASSLADTQYF.

This clone appeared a few times. J is TRBJ2-2 and V is TRBV2; D is ambiguous. Per germline, CDR1 SNHLY and CDR2 FYNNEI. This CDR3 spans 13 amino acids. The V end was cut by 4 bases, the J end by 6 bases, with 9 bases between. The CDR3, as DNA: TGTGCCAGCAGTGCGTCCGGCGCCGGGGAGCTGTTTTTT. Protein sequence: CASSASGAGELFF.